The clone carrying this T cell receptor (beta chain) came up many times. The sample comes from a study of T cell repertoires in cytomegalovirus infection. In TCRdb, the reads were re-called with MiXCR into one record per CDR3 protein. The data contain 65,000 to 90,000 distinct CDR3 sequences, more than 3.5% of them seen just once; the ten biggest clones take up 3.5% to 6%. The origin of this receptor is a human donor in good health (CMV status not recorded). Some clones in this sample may be carry-over from other donors' samples. Input material: PBMCs.

The CDR3 protein is CANRPAGQGGIQPQHF. DNA for the CDR3: TGTGCCAATCGCCCCGCGGGACAGGGAGGGATTCAGCCCCAGCATTTT. This chain connects TRBV6-6 to TRBJ1-5; 9 nucleotides agree with TRBD1. Unmatched junction bases numbered 16, after V lost 10 bases and J lost 6 bases. The CDR3 consists of 16 residues. Germline V gives CDR1 MNHNY, CDR2 SVGAGI (reference sequence).